What follows are 20 T cell receptor beta chains derived from one specimen sequenced in a study of identical twins (dated by TCRdb to between 2015 and 2016). The receptor library was made with 5' RACE. This sample was sequenced with an Illumina HiSeq 2000. The raw public reads went through TCRdb reprocessing: fastp at Q25, MiXCR clone calling, in-frame beta chains kept. Rows with a matching CDR3 protein are joined into one entry that keeps the most common DNA and genes. The sample profile shows hundreds of thousands of distinct CDR3 sequences; 20% to 25% of them were found once. The ten biggest clones cover approximately 2.9% of the sample. The same data also contributed to another study, on T cells expressing NK-cell markers.

Sequenced: CD4+ T cells sorted from blood. The source is a woman aged 18-29 years in good health.

This clonotype showed up just a few times. The rearrangement links TRBV4-1 to TRBJ2-1; the match to TRBD2 covers 7 bases. V lost 3 bases and J lost 9; bases outside the gene matches: 14. Germline V gives CDR1 MGHRA, CDR2 YSYEKL. This CDR3 is 16 amino acids long. This chain's CDR3 is CASSQDGLVGPGEQFF. The CDR3 DNA sequence: TGCGCCAGCAGCCAGGACGGACTAGTCGGGCCCGGTGAGCAGTTCTTC.

A few counts support this clonotype. The chain uses TRBV3-1 and TRBJ2-7; D ambiguous. The CDR3 has 14 amino acids. Trimming took off 5 bases at V and 0 bases at J, with 11 bases between the two ends. The V gene's germline CDR1 is LGHDT and CDR2 YNNKEL (reference sequence). The CDR3 DNA follows: TGTGCCAGCAGCGGGAATTTGATCTCCTACGAGCAGTACTTC. It is translated as CASSGNLISYEQYF.

The chain links TRBV20-1 to TRBJ1-2, with D possibly TRBD1 on 5 matching bases. Trimming removed 5 bases at V and 4 bases at J, with 8 bases between. In germline, CDR1 is DFQATT, CDR2 SNEGSKA (reference sequence). This CDR3 region has 11 residues. The CDR3 loop is CSARDFYGYTF. CDR3 coding DNA: TGCAGTGCTCGGGACTTCTATGGCTACACCTTC.

This rearrangement joins TRBV4-3 to TRBJ2-5; the match to TRBD1 covers 10 bases. Germline lookup yields CDR1 LGHNA and CDR2 YSLEER. The junction had 4 bases not matched to a gene; V was cut back by 0 bases and J by 6 bases. There are 15 residues in the CDR3. The CDR3 sequence: CASSQDRQGAKTQYF. The CDR3 bases are TGCGCCAGCAGCCAAGACAGACAGGGGGCGAAGACCCAGTACTTC.

This clonotype was observed a few times. This chain links TRBV5-1 with TRBJ1-4; D is uncertain. The CDR3 totals 14 residues. From germline, CDR1 is SGHRS and CDR2 YFSETQ. V was clipped by 4 bases and J by 4 bases, with 11 bases between them. The CDR3 DNA reads as TGCGCCAGCAGCCGAGGGTCGTATAATGAAAAACTGTTTTTT. This sequence encodes CASSRGSYNEKLFF. The entire variable domain, with the rest obtained from reference TRBV5-1 and TRBJ1-4, is as follows: KAGVTQTPRYLIKTRGQQVTLSCSPISGHRSVSWYQQTPGQGLQFLFEYFSETQRNKGNFPGRFSGRQFSNSRSEMNVSTLELGDSALYLCASSRGSYNEKLFFGSGTQLSVL.

This clonotype has more than one count but fewer than ten. The chain joins TRBV4-3 to TRBJ2-7; TRBD2 aligns across 13 bases. Germline-derived CDR1 and CDR2 are LGHNA and YSLEER. J was trimmed by 4 bases and V by 2 bases; bases with no gene match: 8. CDR3 size: 17 residues. Written as DNA, the CDR3 is TGCGCCAGCAGCCAAAGATTGGGACTAGCGGGACAGTACGAGCAGTACTTC. This gives the protein CASSQRLGLAGQYEQYF.

The chain links TRBV12-3 or TRBV12-4 to TRBJ2-2; a weak D match, TRBD1 (7 bases). Trimming pared 7 bases from V and 0 bases from J, leaving 18 bases between. CDR3 length equals 17 residues. CDR3 loop: CASTRGRSRANTGELFF. Written as DNA, the CDR3 is TGTGCCAGCACCAGGGGGAGGTCCAGGGCGAACACCGGGGAGCTGTTTTTT.

In its sample, this clonotype was seen a few times. V usage is TRBV9 and J usage is TRBJ2-1, with D possibly being TRBD2 (8 bases). CDR3 length: 17 amino acids. The germline CDR1 and CDR2 sequences are SGDLS and YYNGEE. Trimming shortened V by 3 bases and J by 4 bases, and 20 bases separated the two germline ends. The CDR3 DNA reads TGTGCCAGCAGCGACCAGGGGGAGCGGGGGAGTTACAATGAGCAGTTCTTC. This sequence encodes CASSDQGERGSYNEQFF.

This clonotype came up many times. The chain has TRBV7-2 and TRBJ2-7; D unclear. Trimming shortened V by 6 bases and J by 2 bases, and 5 bases separated the two germline ends. This CDR3 spans 11 amino acids. The germline V gene encodes CDR1 SGHTA and CDR2 FQGNSA. CDR3 coding DNA: TGTGCCAGCAGTGCCACCTACGAGCAGTACTTC. This sequence encodes CASSATYEQYF.

The chain recombines TRBV5-1 with TRBJ2-7, with TRBD1 matching over 8 bases. The CDR3 is 14 residues long. J was trimmed by 4 bases and V by 5 bases; bases with no gene match: 8. Germline loops: CDR1 SGHRS, CDR2 YFSETQ. CDR3 amino acids: CASRFGQGMYEQYF. The CDR3 coding sequence is TGCGCCAGCAGATTTGGACAGGGCATGTACGAGCAGTACTTC. Supplemented by reference TRBV5-1 and TRBJ2-7, the full variable domain reads KAGVTQTPRYLIKTRGQQVTLSCSPISGHRSVSWYQQTPGQGLQFLFEYFSETQRNKGNFPGRFSGRQFSNSRSEMNVSTLELGDSALYLCASRFGQGMYEQYFGPGTRLTVT.

This clonotype was observed a few times. V and J are TRBV11-3 and TRBJ1-2, with TRBD1 identical over 7 bases. V trimming: 6 bases; J trimming: 8 bases; junction bases outside the gene matches: 6. This CDR3 is built from 12 residues. Germline V gene data show CDR1 as SGHNT and CDR2 as YENEEA. For the CDR3, the DNA is TGTGCCAGCAGGCTCCAGGGGGGAGGCTACACCTTC. Translation: CASRLQGGGYTF.

This chain connects TRBV2 to TRBJ2-5; 13 bases fit TRBD2. V dropped 2 bases and J dropped 2; count of bases not matched to a gene: 5. Looked up from germline, CDR1 is SNHLY and CDR2 is FYNNEI. The CDR3 runs 17 residues. This chain's CDR3 is CASSERGLAGRQETQYF. The CDR3 nucleotides read TGTGCCAGCAGTGAAAGGGGACTAGCGGGACGGCAAGAGACCCAGTACTTC. The variable domain in full, completed from reference TRBV2 and TRBJ2-5, reads EPEVTQTPSHQVTQMGQEVILRCVPISNHLYFYWYRQILGQKVEFLVSFYNNEISEKSEIFDDQFSVERPDGSNFTLKIRSTKLEDSAMYFCASSERGLAGRQETQYFGPGTRLLVL.

The chain has TRBV20-1 and TRBJ2-1; D call uncertain. The CDR3 length is 13 residues. V gave up 3 bases and J gave up 4 bases, with 10 bases separating them. Germline V gene lookup returns CDR1 DFQATT and CDR2 SNEGSKA (reference sequence). The CDR3 loop is CSASQVLYNEQFF. The CDR3 bases are TGCAGTGCTAGTCAGGTATTATACAATGAGCAGTTCTTC.

This clonotype occurred a few times. V usage is TRBV18 and J usage is TRBJ1-3; D gene uncertain. This CDR3 contains 16 residues. In germline, CDR1 is KGHSH, CDR2 LQKENI. Trimming took 1 base from V and 0 from J, leaving 10 bases between them. The CDR3 loop is CASSPREGVSGNTIYF. The CDR3 DNA reads as TGTGCCAGCTCACCACGTGAGGGAGTCTCTGGAAACACCATATATTTT.

This chain links TRBV27 with TRBJ2-2, with TRBD2 matching over 9 bases. Germline CDR1 MNHEY, CDR2 SMNVEV (reference sequence). V was pared by 5 bases and J by 4 bases, with 8 bases of the junction left unmatched. The length of the CDR3 is 16 residues. CDR3 sequence reads: CASSVGLAGGTGELFF. In nucleotides, the CDR3 is TGTGCCAGCAGTGTGGGACTAGCTGGTGGCACCGGGGAGCTGTTTTTT.

This clonotype was counted between two and nine times. This chain joins TRBV12-3 or TRBV12-4 and TRBJ1-1; 9 nucleotides agree with TRBD1. The CDR3 contains 16 residues. Germline trimming cut 5 bases from V and 6 bases from J; bases unmatched to any gene: 13. The CDR3 region has the DNA TGTGCCAGCAGTCTGCGGGACAGGGCGAAATTACCTGAAGCTTTCTTT. It encodes CASSLRDRAKLPEAFF.

This clonotype occurred a few times. The rearrangement joins TRBV11-2 to TRBJ2-3; 10 nucleotides match TRBD2. In germline, CDR1 is SGHAT, CDR2 FQNNGV. This CDR3 has 15 residues. Trimming took 7 bases from V and 5 from J; bases not matched to a gene: 9. The CDR3 here is CASNKLAGRGDTQYF. CDR3 DNA sequence: TGTGCCAGCAACAAACTAGCGGGGCGGGGAGATACGCAGTATTTT.

CDR3 region: CASKGGRGMNRYNEQFF. The CDR3 DNA reads TGCGCCAGCAAAGGCGGCCGAGGGATGAATAGGTACAATGAGCAGTTCTTC. The rearrangement uses TRBV5-1 and TRBJ2-1; possibly TRBD2 for D (5 bases). This CDR3 spans 17 amino acids. V was pared by 6 bases and J by 4 bases, with 23 bases between. Germline V CDR1 and CDR2: SGHRS, YFSETQ.

In this sample, this clonotype turned up once. The CDR3 reads CASSLGGTGGEGETQYF. In DNA, the CDR3 is TGCGCCAGCAGCTTGGGAGGGACAGGGGGCGAAGGAGAGACCCAGTACTTC. The chain joins TRBV5-1 to TRBJ2-5; 12 positions agree with TRBD1. Germline loops: CDR1 SGHRS, CDR2 YFSETQ. With V trimmed by 0 bases and J by 4 bases, 7 bases remained unmatched. The CDR3 is 17 amino acids.

The chain uses TRBV29-1 and TRBJ2-1, with 7 bases identical to TRBD2. The trim removed 3 bases at V and 2 bases at J, leaving 4 bases unmatched. From germline, CDR1 is SQVTM and CDR2 ANQGSEA. This CDR3 spans 14 amino acids. CDR3 DNA: TGCAGCGTTGATCGGGGGGATCCCTACAATGAGCAGTTCTTC. Translation: CSVDRGDPYNEQFF.